This T cell receptor (beta chain) came from a study of shared T cell receptors in the human thymus. TCRdb's table, derived via immunoSEQ multiplex PCR, lists solely in-frame clones and lacks some. The sample carries 540,000 or so clones, 75% to 80% recorded once. This CDR3 has 18 residues. A further study also used this sample, focusing on human thymus T cells.

This chain links TRBV21-1 with TRBJ2-1; TRBD2, as called in the table, went unchecked against the DNA. TRBV21-1 is assigned pseudogene status. The TCR was taken from a boy in the first two years of life with a congenital heart defect. Sequences were obtained from thymocytes. The CDR3 here is CASSKKRERKEPDNEQFF. CDR3 nucleotide sequence: TGTGCCAGCAGCAAGAAGCGGGAAAGGAAGGAACCGGACAATGAGCAGTTCTTC.